The next 4 T cell receptor beta chains were all read from a single sample in a study of identical twins. One entry per CDR3 protein results from TCRdb running MiXCR on the 5' RACE reads. The table includes about 690,000 distinct CDR3 sequences, around 6.1% detected once. The sequenced material came from naive T cells sorted from blood. The receptors shown here come from a man younger than 35 in good health.

This clonotype came up many times. The J gene is TRBJ2-3, the V gene TRBV20-1; TRBD2 matches at 9 bases. This CDR3 has 15 amino acids. Germline CDR1 and CDR2: DFQATT and SNEGSKA (reference sequence). After removal of 3 bases from V and 3 bases from J, the junction contained 7 bases not matched to a gene. CDR3 region: CSASGASGTTDTQYF. As DNA, the CDR3 is TGCAGTGCTAGCGGGGCTAGCGGGACTACAGATACGCAGTATTTT.

This clonotype showed up many times. This chain joins TRBV4-3 and TRBJ2-1; 10 bases match TRBD2. Germline CDR1 and CDR2: LGHNA and YSLEER. CDR3 length: 15 amino acids. Trimming removed 0 bases from V and 6 bases from J; junction bases left unmatched: 2. This chain's CDR3 is CASSQELAGANEQFF. The DNA for the CDR3 is TGCGCCAGCAGCCAAGAGCTAGCGGGAGCCAATGAGCAGTTCTTC.

This clonotype has at least ten counts. This sequence joins TRBV9 and TRBJ2-5; D may be TRBD2 (7 bases). CDR3 size: 15 residues. Per the germline V gene, CDR1 is SGDLS and CDR2 is YYNGEE. Trimming removed 0 bases from V and 3 bases from J, with 12 bases in between. The CDR3 region is CASSVGGGREETQYF. DNA for the CDR3: TGTGCCAGCAGCGTAGGGGGGGGGCGAGAAGAGACCCAGTACTTC.

The genes are TRBV5-1 and TRBJ2-3, with TRBD1 matching over 7 bases. CDR3 length: 16 residues. V was pared by 3 bases and J by 2 bases, with 9 bases of the junction left unmatched. The germline gives CDR1 SGHRS, CDR2 YFSETQ. CDR3 nucleotide sequence: TGCGCCAGCAGCTCACACGGGACAGTCCACACAGATACGCAGTATTTT. Translation: CASSSHGTVHTDTQYF.